This T cell receptor (beta chain) was sequenced for a study of OX40 agonist ivuxolimab in advanced cancers. Across the study: Ivuxolimab, an agonistic anti-OX40 (CD134) antibody, was given to patients. Study-wide results and caveats: There was clonal expansion of CD4+ and CD8+ blood T cells by week 6 at 0.1 to 3.0 mg/kg.

Produced via immunoSEQ multiplex PCR; TCRdb's table is partial and in-frame only. Of roughly 56,000 clones in the sample, about 76% were seen once. This clone was counted only a few times. No antigen is known for it. With 4 bases clipped from V and 7 bases from J, the junction kept 5 bases outside the gene matches. CDR1 is GTSNPN, CDR2 SVGIG, per germline (reference sequence). This CDR3 has 12 residues. The specimen comprised CD4+ or CD8+ T cells sorted from blood, sampled in a trial of the OX40 agonist ivuxolimab. The genes are TRBV30 and TRBJ1-2, with 8 bases aligning to TRBD1. The sequence came from an adult with an advanced solid tumor such as melanoma, head and neck, liver or kidney cancer. The DNA of the CDR3 is TGTGCCTGGATACAGACAGGGGCTGGCTACACCTTC. This gives the protein CAWIQTGAGYTF.